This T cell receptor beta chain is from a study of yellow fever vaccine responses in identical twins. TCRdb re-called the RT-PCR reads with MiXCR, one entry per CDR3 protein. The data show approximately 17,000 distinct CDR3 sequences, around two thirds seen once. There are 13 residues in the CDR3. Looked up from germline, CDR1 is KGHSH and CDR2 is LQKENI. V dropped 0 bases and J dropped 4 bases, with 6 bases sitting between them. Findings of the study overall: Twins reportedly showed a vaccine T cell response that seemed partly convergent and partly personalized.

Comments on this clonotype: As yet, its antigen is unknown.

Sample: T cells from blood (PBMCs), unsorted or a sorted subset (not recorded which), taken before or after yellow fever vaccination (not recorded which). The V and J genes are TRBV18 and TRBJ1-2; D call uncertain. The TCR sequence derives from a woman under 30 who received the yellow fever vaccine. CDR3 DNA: TGTGCCAGCTCACCACCGGATCTCTATGGCTACACCTTC. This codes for CASSPPDLYGYTF.